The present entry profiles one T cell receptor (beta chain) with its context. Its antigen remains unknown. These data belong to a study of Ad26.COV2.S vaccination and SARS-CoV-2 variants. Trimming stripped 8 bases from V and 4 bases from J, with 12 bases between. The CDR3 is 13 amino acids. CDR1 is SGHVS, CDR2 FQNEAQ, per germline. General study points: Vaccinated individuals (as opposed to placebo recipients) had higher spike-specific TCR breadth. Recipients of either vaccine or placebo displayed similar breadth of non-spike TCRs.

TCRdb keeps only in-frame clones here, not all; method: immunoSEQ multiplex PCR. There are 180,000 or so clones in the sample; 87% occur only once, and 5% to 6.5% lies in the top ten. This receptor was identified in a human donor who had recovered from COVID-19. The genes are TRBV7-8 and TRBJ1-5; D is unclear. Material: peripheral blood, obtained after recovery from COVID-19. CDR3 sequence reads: CASGDWVNQPQHF. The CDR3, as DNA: TGTGCCAGCGGAGATTGGGTGAATCAGCCCCAGCATTTT.